The 4 T cell receptor beta chains below come from one sample, sequenced in a study of T cell responses to AZD1222 COVID-19 vaccine. Using immunoSEQ multiplex PCR, the repertoire was profiled, and TCRdb retains in-frame clones only, with some absent. The sample includes about 130,000 clones, approximately 95% of them seen just once. Sample: peripheral blood, taken 28 days after the second AZD1222 dose. These receptors were collected from an adult who received the AZD1222 COVID-19 vaccine.

CDR3 loop: CASSLRATADEQYF. The CDR3 bases are TGTGCCAGCAGCTTACGTGCGACAGCGGACGAGCAGTACTTC. The chain is built from TRBV7-9 and TRBJ2-7, with D possibly being TRBD1 or TRBD2 (5 bases each). This CDR3 contains 14 residues. Germline V CDR1 and CDR2: SEHNR, FQNEAQ (reference sequence). Trimming shortened V by 2 bases and J by 5 bases, and 13 bases separated the two germline ends.

V gene TRBV7-3 combines with J gene TRBJ2-3; no firm D call. Germline V gene sequence: CDR1 SGHTA, CDR2 FQGTGA. Trimming shortened V by 2 bases and J by 4 bases, and 10 bases separated the two germline ends. The CDR3 length is 14 residues. This CDR3 reads CASSLGYGPDTQYF. CDR3 DNA: TGTGCCAGCAGCTTAGGTTACGGGCCAGATACGCAGTATTTT.

The V and J genes are TRBV7-2 and TRBJ1-3; D may be TRBD1 (6 bases). There are 17 residues in the CDR3. Trimming left V 1 base short and J 4 bases short, with 17 bases between. From germline, CDR1 is SGHTA and CDR2 FQGNSA. CDR3 in DNA: TGTGCCAGCAGCTTAGGGGAGTGGGGGGCAGCCGGAAACACCATATATTTT. Encoded protein: CASSLGEWGAAGNTIYF.

J is TRBJ2-1 and V is TRBV29-1; D ambiguous. The CDR3 length is 14 residues. CDR1 and CDR2 from the germline V gene are SQVTM and ANQGSEA. V lost 6 bases and J lost 4, with 16 bases in between. The CDR3 DNA is TGCAGCGTCCAAATAGGGTTTAGGTACAATGAGCAGTTCTTC. Translated, it gives CSVQIGFRYNEQFF.